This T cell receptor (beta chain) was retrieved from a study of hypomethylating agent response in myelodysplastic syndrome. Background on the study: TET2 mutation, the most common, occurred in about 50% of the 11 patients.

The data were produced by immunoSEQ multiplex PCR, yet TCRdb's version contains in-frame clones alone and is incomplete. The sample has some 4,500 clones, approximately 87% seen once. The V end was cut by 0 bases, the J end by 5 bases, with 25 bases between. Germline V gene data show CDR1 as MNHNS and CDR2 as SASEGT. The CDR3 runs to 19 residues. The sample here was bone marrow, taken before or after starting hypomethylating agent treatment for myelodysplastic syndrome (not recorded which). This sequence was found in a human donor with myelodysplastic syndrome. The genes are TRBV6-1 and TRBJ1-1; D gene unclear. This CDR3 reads CASSEAWWVGGRKGTEAFF. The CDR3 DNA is TGTGCCAGCAGTGAAGCTTGGTGGGTGGGAGGGCGGAAAGGGACTGAAGCTTTCTTT.